This TCR beta chain was sequenced in a study of siplizumab effects on memory and regulatory T cells. Here immunoSEQ multiplex PCR was the method, and the copy in TCRdb shows in-frame clones only, minus some. Among 100,000 or so clones, under 95% were seen once, and the ten largest hold 0.55% to 0.95%. Study-wide results and caveats: No functional test confirmed suppression by proliferating siplizumab-culture Tregs. In unstimulated cells, naive T cells appeared more diverse than memory T cells and seemed major alloresponse contributors. Only a minority of proliferating CD4+ or CD8+ clones had an assignable naive or memory phenotype, with roughly 80-96% lacking one.

The V and J ends lost 5 bases and 8 bases respectively, with 9 bases between them. Germline V lookup: CDR1 SEHNR, CDR2 FQNEAQ (reference sequence). CDR3 length: 12 amino acids. As for this clone: The antigen is undetermined.

The chain couples TRBV7-9 to TRBJ2-2; D uncertain. This sequence was found in a human donor in good health. The sample comprised Tregs sorted from blood. CDR3 loop: CASSLRLGELFF. CDR3 DNA: TGTGCCAGCAGCCTACGGTTGGGGGAGCTGTTTTTT.